These 19 T cell receptor beta chains came from one sample sequenced in a study of cytomegalovirus exposure and HLA in healthy donors. Sequencing used immunoSEQ multiplex PCR; TCRdb keeps in-frame clones, though not all of them. The data hold about 130,000 clones, with just under 90% observed a single time. The sample was PBMCs. The origin of the receptors is a woman aged 25-40 years in good health and CMV-seropositive.

The chain couples TRBV14 to TRBJ1-2; TRBD1 is a possible D gene (5 bases). This CDR3 is built from 14 residues. Trimming stripped 0 bases from V and 4 bases from J, with 9 bases between. The germline gives CDR1 SGHDN, CDR2 FVKESK. The CDR3 loop reads CASSQDTGFYGYTF. The DNA for the CDR3 is TGTGCCAGCAGCCAAGATACAGGCTTCTATGGCTACACCTTC. The complete variable domain, with remaining parts taken from reference TRBV14 and TRBJ1-2, reads EAGVTQFPSHSVIEKGQTVTLRCDPISGHDNLYWYRRVMGKEIKFLLHFVKESKQDESGMPNNRFLAERTGGTYSTLKVQPAELEDSGVYFCASSQDTGFYGYTFGSGTRLTVV.

The J gene is TRBJ2-2, the V gene TRBV9, with D perhaps matching TRBD1 (6 bases). Germline V gives CDR1 SGDLS, CDR2 YYNGEE. Between the trimmed V and J ends, which lost 3 bases and 0 bases, there was a span of 9 bases. The CDR3 has 15 amino acids. CDR3 nucleotide sequence: TGTGCCAGCAGCGCAGGGGTAGCGAACACCGGGGAGCTGTTTTTT. This codes for CASSAGVANTGELFF.

The V call is TRBV4-1, the J call TRBJ2-3; the match to TRBD2 covers 9 bases. The germline gives CDR1 MGHRA, CDR2 YSYEKL. The V and J ends lost 2 bases and 0 bases, in that order; junction bases with no gene match: 3. CDR3 size: 16 residues. CDR3 sequence: CASSQSSGDSTDTQYF. CDR3 in DNA: TGCGCCAGCAGCCAATCTAGCGGGGACAGCACAGATACGCAGTATTTT.

V and J are TRBV6-5 and TRBJ1-2; TRBD1 matches at 9 bases. Germline CDR1 and CDR2: MNHEY and SVGAGI. CDR3 length: 13 residues. Unmatched junction bases numbered 11, after V lost 5 bases and J lost 13 bases. CDR3 amino acids: CASSTNTGGGGTF. The CDR3 bases are TGTGCCAGCAGTACCAACACAGGGGGCGGTGGCACCTTC.

The CDR3 protein is CASSLSSSGRFTGELFF. CDR3 sequence (DNA): TGTGCCAGCAGCCTAAGCTCTAGCGGGAGATTCACCGGGGAGCTGTTTTTT. The rearrangement uses TRBV9 and TRBJ2-2; TRBD2 matches at 10 bases. Germline V lookup: CDR1 SGDLS, CDR2 YYNGEE. The CDR3 spans 17 residues. J was trimmed by 4 bases and V by 4 bases; bases with no gene match: 10.

Regarding this clone: An end of the junction does not agree with germline; a read error may underlie this. The J gene is TRBJ2-3, the V gene TRBV5-1; 11 bases match TRBD1. This CDR3 is built from 19 residues. Germline V gene sequence: CDR1 SGHRS, CDR2 YFSETQ. The chain's CDR3 is CASSMDRGRTGASTYTQYF. The CDR3, as DNA: TGCGCCAGCAGCATGGACAGGGGGCGAACGGGAGCCTCCACATATACGCAGTATTTT.

V is TRBV18 and J is TRBJ2-7; D might be TRBD2 (6 bases). Trimming left V 4 bases short and J 6 bases short, with 19 bases between. CDR1 is KGHSH, CDR2 LQKENI, per germline. The CDR3 runs 15 residues. In nucleotides, the CDR3 is TGTGCCAGCTCACTTCGGGGCGGGACCCGTGCCGAGCAGTACTTC. It codes for CASSLRGGTRAEQYF.

V is TRBV7-8 and J is TRBJ2-7; 9 bases line up with TRBD2. Germline V CDR1 and CDR2: SGHVS, FQNEAQ. V shed 3 bases and J 4 bases; nucleotides not matched to a gene: 10. The length of the CDR3 is 16 residues. CDR3 nucleotide sequence: TGTGCCAGCAGCTTTGCCCGCCTAGCGGGGCGGTACGAGCAGTACTTC. This encodes CASSFARLAGRYEQYF.

The gene calls are TRBV19 and TRBJ2-4; 10 bases fit TRBD2. This CDR3 has 16 residues. Germline V gene lookup returns CDR1 LNHDA and CDR2 SQIVND (reference sequence). V lost 5 bases and J lost 6; bases outside the gene matches: 10. The CDR3 sequence is CASSERAGGRGNIQYF. CDR3 nucleotide sequence: TGTGCCAGTAGTGAAAGAGCGGGGGGGCGTGGAAACATTCAGTACTTC.

This chain links TRBV6-5 with TRBJ2-3, with D perhaps matching TRBD2 (5 bases). Trimming took off 6 bases at V and 3 bases at J, with 10 bases between the two ends. Germline lookup yields CDR1 MNHEY and CDR2 SVGAGI. CDR3 length: 13 residues. The CDR3 region is CASRVGETDTQYF. CDR3 bases: TGTGCCAGCAGGGTGGGAGAGACAGATACGCAGTATTTT.

J is TRBJ1-5 and V is TRBV5-6; D is uncertain. Trimming stripped 2 bases from V and 0 bases from J, with 6 bases between. This CDR3 is built from 14 residues. The V gene's germline CDR1 is SGHDT and CDR2 YYEEEE. CDR3 amino acids: CASSFGDSNQPQHF. In DNA form, the CDR3 reads TGTGCCAGCAGCTTCGGGGATAGCAATCAGCCCCAGCATTTT.

This rearrangement joins TRBV7-9 to TRBJ2-3, with D maybe TRBD1 (5 bases). Germline CDR1 is SEHNR and CDR2 is FQNEAQ (reference sequence). The CDR3 consists of 17 residues. V was cut by 0 bases and J by 4 bases, with 17 bases left in between. CDR3 region: CASSLALRGAVADTQYF. The CDR3 DNA reads as TGTGCCAGCAGCTTAGCGCTAAGGGGCGCCGTCGCAGATACGCAGTATTTT.

In this sample, this clone turned up a few times. This chain connects TRBV7-9 to TRBJ2-1; the match to TRBD2 covers 10 bases. In germline, CDR1 is SEHNR, CDR2 FQNEAQ (reference sequence). CDR3 size: 18 residues. The trim removed 4 bases at V and 14 bases at J, leaving 23 bases unmatched. The CDR3 DNA reads as TGTGCCAGCAGCTCCTTAAGGGACGCACCGGGACTAGCGTCAGGGAAGTTCTTC. The encoded protein is CASSSLRDAPGLASGKFF.

The gene calls are TRBV5-4 and TRBJ1-1; the match to TRBD1 covers 9 bases. Germline V gene lookup returns CDR1 SGHNT and CDR2 YYREEE (reference sequence). V was pared by 4 bases and J by 1 base, with 8 bases of the junction left unmatched. This CDR3 contains 16 residues. Here the CDR3 DNA reads TGTGCCAGCAGCCCTGGGACAGGGAGGTCGAACACTGAAGCTTTCTTT. Its protein product is CASSPGTGRSNTEAFF.

CDR3 nucleotides: TGTGCCAGCAGTAAGACAGGGGGGGACGAGCAGTACTTC. Translation gives CASSKTGGDEQYF. The V call is TRBV6-5, the J call TRBJ2-7; TRBD1 matches 9 bases. In germline, CDR1 is MNHEY, CDR2 SVGAGI. The CDR3 sequence is 13 residues long. The V segment lost 5 bases and the J segment 5 bases; nucleotides outside the gene matches: 4.

The V gene is TRBV28, the J gene TRBJ2-7; weak D call: TRBD1 (6 bases). Trimming took 6 bases from V and 4 from J, leaving 19 bases between them. The CDR3 is made up of 15 amino acids. The germline CDR1 and CDR2 sequences are MDHEN and SYDVKM. The CDR3 region is CASSFQDRSLYEQYF. CDR3 bases: TGTGCCAGCAGCTTCCAAGACAGGTCCCTATACGAGCAGTACTTC.

The rearrangement links TRBV6-5 to TRBJ2-5, with 8 positions matching TRBD1. With V trimmed by 10 bases and J by 2 bases, 6 bases remained unmatched. CDR3 length: 13 residues. The germline V gene encodes CDR1 MNHEY and CDR2 SVGAGI. Written as DNA, the CDR3 is TGTGCCACCGTCGGACAGGGACAAGAGACCCAGTACTTC. The encoded protein is CATVGQGQETQYF.

This rearrangement joins TRBV28 to TRBJ2-1, with D possibly TRBD2 on 7 matching bases. V shed 2 bases and J shed 10 bases, with 24 bases lying between them. The germline CDR1 and CDR2 sequences are MDHEN and SYDVKM. The length of the CDR3 is 17 residues. CDR3: CASSLVFGGLQGMEQFF. The CDR3 region has the DNA TGTGCCAGCAGTTTAGTGTTCGGGGGGCTCCAGGGGATGGAGCAGTTCTTC.

This chain connects TRBV2 to TRBJ2-1; 12 nucleotides match TRBD2. This CDR3 is built from 13 residues. CDR1 and CDR2 (germline): SNHLY, FYNNEI. The CDR3 region is CAVVSTSGGEQFF. In nucleotides, the CDR3 is TGTGCGGTTGTGTCGACTAGCGGGGGTGAGCAGTTCTTC.